This T cell receptor (beta chain) was recorded in a study of blood T cell repertoires in COVID-19. The wider study: Italy, Spain and the United States were the sources of the convalescent and acute COVID-19 samples.

Assay used: immunoSEQ multiplex PCR; TCRdb lists only in-frame clones, some missing. This table holds over 50,000 clones, about 86% found once. Germline V gene lookup returns CDR1 MNHEY and CDR2 SMNVEV (reference sequence). V lost 4 bases to trimming and J lost 0 bases; unmatched junction nucleotides: 6. The CDR3 is 15 amino acids. This receptor was identified in a human donor in a cohort sampled during active COVID-19. The rearrangement uses TRBV27 and TRBJ2-7, with TRBD2 matching over 7 bases. Sequenced: peripheral blood. The CDR3 DNA follows: TGTGCCAGCAGTTCGGGGGGAGCCTACTCCTACGAGCAGTACTTC. It codes for CASSSGGAYSYEQYF.